A selection of T cell receptor beta chains follows, all from one sample in a study of T cell changes during pregnancy in multiple sclerosis. Profiling relied on immunoSEQ multiplex PCR, and the TCRdb table lists in-frame clones only, not all of them. The sample has approximately 53,000 clones, 85% to 95% seen once; the top ten hold around 0.4%. The sample was CD4+ T cells from peripheral blood mononuclear cells, taken before pregnancy. These receptor sequences come from a female donor with multiple sclerosis, enrolled in a pregnancy study. Both conserved end residues are part of each CDR3. Only some rows state a clone size, as once, few, many or a class for expanded clones.

len	v_gene	j_gene	abundance	CDR3aa
17	TRBV5-1	TRBJ2-6	-	CASIAYGGGSGANVLTF
13	TRBV7-2	TRBJ2-5	-	CASSLGTKETQYF
15	TRBV18	TRBJ1-1	-	CASSPQGALNTEAFF
15	TRBV4-3	TRBJ1-2	-	CASSQDLGAVFGYTF
13	TRBV11-1	TRBJ1-2	-	CASSLRQGEGYTF
14	TRBV7-9	TRBJ1-1	-	CASSFLGRNTEAFF
20	TRBV4-1	TRBJ2-4	-	CASSQVLAGGPPGAKNIQYF
14	TRBV5-1	TRBJ2-7	-	CASSLAGTVDEQYF
12	TRBV28	TRBJ1-2	-	CASSLPGGGYTF
15	TRBV11-2	TRBJ1-1	-	CASSLRTGANTEAFF
13	TRBV5-1	TRBJ1-5	-	CASSLDTNQPQHF
13	TRBV29-1	TRBJ1-4	-	CSVDQGGHEKLFF
16	TRBV19	TRBJ2-3	-	CASSTRDRGLQDTQYF
15	TRBV28	TRBJ2-7	-	CASSPGLAGVYEQYF
12	TRBV6-1	TRBJ1-1	-	CASSEALQVAFF
14	TRBV4-2	TRBJ1-2	-	CASSPRGTGSTYTF
15	TRBV18	TRBJ1-2	-	CASSPVGQGNYGYTF
16	TRBV7-2	TRBJ1-4	-	CASSRWAGPTNEKLFF
13	TRBV19	TRBJ2-7	-	CASRGTSLHEQYF
14	TRBV11-3	TRBJ2-6	-	CASSRGGGANVLTF
14	TRBV30	TRBJ2-7	-	CAWSHGTGGNEQYF
13	TRBV30	TRBJ1-1	-	CAWSRGGNTEAFF
13	TRBV19	TRBJ1-3	-	CASSKGARSTIYF
17	TRBV5-1	TRBJ2-2	-	CASSSSPMTVFTGELFF
17	TRBV2	TRBJ2-1	-	CASKQRLAGAPYNEQFF
15	TRBV7-7	TRBJ1-4	-	CASSKSGTQNEKLFF
13	TRBV7-2	TRBJ2-7	-	CASSSRSSYEQYF
15	TRBV6-5	TRBJ2-5	-	CASSYGQGARETQYF
15	TRBV7-2	TRBJ2-7	once	CASSFRPSEVYEQYF
14	TRBV11-2	TRBJ2-2	-	CASSRGQSTGELFF
14	TRBV27	TRBJ2-7	-	CASSFGGLAYEQYF
12	TRBV25-1	TRBJ1-4	once	CASSDPGEKLFF
16	TRBV5-4	TRBJ2-6	-	CASSFRRGSGANVLTF
15	TRBV9	TRBJ2-1	few	CASSVVPGLANEQFF
19	TRBV7-8	TRBJ2-4	-	CASSFPSELAGVDKNIQYF
18	TRBV5-6	TRBJ2-1	-	CASSFDIGTSGQGNEQFF
15	TRBV30	TRBJ1-4	-	CAWSVRREGYEKLFF
13	TRBV2	TRBJ2-7	-	CASIPLAAYEQYF
17	TRBV7-2	TRBJ2-2	-	CASSQYSWGSNTGELFF
14	TRBV27	TRBJ1-2	-	CASRRQGSEGGYTF
13	TRBV5-6	TRBJ2-7	once	CASSMGQGYEQYF
13	TRBV7-9	TRBJ2-5	-	CASSLDRGETQYF
15	TRBV5-1	TRBJ2-5	-	CASSPGGRYQETQYF
15	TRBV27	TRBJ2-1	once	CASSPHRPGENEQFF
17	TRBV28	TRBJ2-2	once	CASSSPLAGSLTGELFF
12	TRBV19	TRBJ2-2	medium-sized	CASKGGTGELFF
15	TRBV7-9	TRBJ2-7	-	CASSLSGTETYEQYF
16	TRBV19	TRBJ2-3	-	CASSTRAGVTADTQYF
14	TRBV28	TRBJ1-1	-	CASSLDNPNTEAFF
14	TRBV30	TRBJ1-5	-	CAWTFPSGNQPQHF
15	TRBV6-1	TRBJ1-1	many	CASSGGAGGEAEAFF
15	TRBV5-8	TRBJ2-7	-	CASSAGLAPSYEQYF
14	TRBV5-1	TRBJ1-4	-	CASSSLTTNEKLFF
15	TRBV7-3	TRBJ2-4	-	CASSLGGAEGDIQYF
13	TRBV6-1	TRBJ1-5	-	CASKTGVAQPQHF
15	TRBV7-2	TRBJ1-2	-	CASSLVRVGNYGYTF
15	TRBV5-1	TRBJ2-1	-	CASTTGTGYNNEQFF
12	TRBV30	TRBJ1-2	-	CAWWTVNYGYTF
14	TRBV19	TRBJ2-7	few	CASSISVQTYEQYF
16	TRBV6-5	TRBJ2-2	-	CASSYSPGVNTGELFF